This T cell receptor beta chain stems from a study of identical twins. Findings and limits, study-wide: Fewer insertions marked abundant cord blood beta clonotypes; young adult naive trended weakly, memory not at all.

CDR1 and CDR2 (germline): SEHNR, FQNEAQ (reference sequence). The V gene end was trimmed by 5 bases and the J gene end by 0 bases; junction bases not matched to a gene: 1. This CDR3 has 15 residues. Template switching added a universal primer binding site, and final cDNA carried unique molecular identifiers. Via MiXCR, TCRdb re-called the 5' RACE reads, giving one row per CDR3 protein. This sample has approximately 620,000 distinct CDR3 sequences, with around 8.3% found just once. This clonotype has at least ten counts. Its matching antigen is unknown. These data are also associated with another study on yellow fever vaccine responses in identical twins. Per that study: Among the twins, the vaccine T cell response reportedly seemed partly convergent and partly personalized.

This chain connects TRBV7-9 to TRBJ2-1; 10 bases are a match to TRBD2. Input material: PBMCs. The source is a young woman in good health. CDR3 nucleotides: TGTGCCAGCAGCCGACTAGCGGGCTCCTACAATGAGCAGTTCTTC. It is translated as CASSRLAGSYNEQFF.